The source of this TCR beta chain is a study of T cells in Graves' hyperthyroidism and ophthalmopathy (dated by TCRdb to 2018 to 2020). At the level of the whole study: Peripheral blood was sampled at the time of initial diagnosis, prior to any treatment. A discovery cohort of fewer than 110 patients, 43 with Graves' ophthalmopathy and about 58 with stable Graves' hyperthyroidism, was used to find distinguishing TCR V-J signatures. Prospective prediction of ophthalmopathy was tested in an independent validation cohort of 18 to 20 hyperthyroidism patients and 17 patients who later progressed to ophthalmopathy. For training and testing, the 95 to 100 patients in the discovery cohort were randomly divided in a 7:3 ratio. Thyroid tissue and blood T-cell repertoires from about six Graves' hyperthyroidism patients were also compared in the study. Following sampling, methimazole starting at 30 mg daily was given to hyperthyroidism patients, and high-dose intravenous methylprednisolone was given to ophthalmopathy patients. The paper describes TCR Vbeta CDR3 sequencing of about 140 peripheral blood samples, made up of roughly 45 ophthalmopathy patients, some 76 hyperthyroidism patients and some 17 progressor patients. General findings and caveats noted by the study authors: In validation, progression to ophthalmopathy was predicted by the model with 70.59% sensitivity and 72% to 80% specificity, a median of approximately 6.5 months before onset. Sample size was not statistically predetermined, and investigators were not blinded to group allocation. Most expanded thyroid clonotypes (frequency above 0.001) were also detected in blood, suggesting blood repertoires may reflect thyroid immune responses. A 13 V-J signature model separated ophthalmopathy from stable hyperthyroidism, with around 91% sensitivity and just under 84% specificity in cross-validation and 80%/75% in testing.

This clonotype turned up a few times. Its antigen remains undetermined. No clone much larger than this one lies a single base away; base qualities are absent. Stable Graves' hyperthyroidism was defined as the absence of progression to ophthalmopathy over 18 months of follow-up. The hyperthyroidism patients were between 18 and 65 years old and newly diagnosed, with a disease duration of less than 2 months. The study excluded patients with uncontrolled infections, other autoimmune diseases, pregnancy or lactation. Diagnoses were based on clinical symptoms, serum thyroxine and TRAb, thyroid ultrasound and orbital computed tomography. Ficoll-Paque density gradient centrifugation was used to isolate PBMCs from around 10 ml of fresh peripheral blood. Total RNA was extracted using Trizol reagent, and RNA quality was assessed on an Agilent 2100 Bioanalyzer. Amplification of TCR beta CDR3 regions was carried out from RNA transcripts. For the first round of RT-PCR on the TCR CDR3, the HTBI primer set was used together with the Qiagen OneStep RT-PCR kit. The libraries were constructed in a second round of multiplex PCR and then size-selected and purified. Sequencing of the libraries was done on an Illumina HiSeq2000 using paired-end 100 bp reads. For the original study's pipeline: SOAPnuke was used to process the raw data, with reads discarded if the reads contained adapters or uncalled bases, had a mean Phred below 15, or lacked an exact constant-primer or identifier match. COPE v1.2.5 was used to merge the high-quality paired reads, and each unique nucleotide sequence was defined as a clonotype. MiTCR v1.1 was used to align the clonotypes against IMGT TRBV, TRBD and TRBJ reference segments. Only V-J combinations with frequency above 0.0001, covering about 99% of repertoires, were analysed. A TCS score was defined as the ratio of F50 (clonal expansion) to E x V (chaos), with BLOSUM62-based TCRdist applied between CDR3 peptides within each V-J. Welch's t-statistics and random forest reduced 500 to 650 V-J features to 10 to 15, which were used in a naive Bayes classifier (R e1071). TCRdb trimmed public reads at Q25 via fastp, called clones via MiXCR and kept in-frame beta chains. One record per CDR3 amino acid sequence lists the most common genes and DNA. These V and J calls derive from TCRdb rather than the authors' analysis. Counted in this sample were about 560,000 distinct CDR3 sequences; 15% to 20% of them appeared once. The ten largest clonotypes hold about 20% of the sample.

As encoded in the germline V gene (reference sequence), CDR1 is DFQATT while CDR2 is SNEGSKA. From cysteine to phenylalanine, the CDR3 is 18 amino acids long. CDR3 DNA only is kept here, 54 bases in frame from base 1. The germline V and J ends show losses of 6 bases and 4 bases respectively, and no gene match explains 22 bases of the junction. The chain couples TRBV20-1 to TRBJ2-5; the central 8 bases match TRBD2. Input material: blood. The origin of this receptor is a woman younger than 35 with Graves' hyperthyroidism. CDR3 protein: CSAIPVRGGGRKVETQYF. The base sequence is TGCAGTGCAATACCCGTAAGGGGTGGCGGGAGGAAGGTAGAGACCCAGTACTTC.